This T cell receptor (beta chain) was sequenced for a study of T-cell reconstitution after alpha-beta-depleted transplantation in children. Unique molecular identifiers were used to barcode this TCRbeta library. TCRdb processed the PCR reads anew with MiXCR; each CDR3 protein has one entry. The table shows 700,000 or so distinct CDR3 sequences, with under 15% occurring only once. The study, taken as a whole, reports: Reportedly, alpha-beta T cells present about two months post-transplant originated from several hundred expanded clones of graft origin. Some patients' high day-60 TCRbeta diversity was traced to surviving recipient T cells and thymic progenitors. Once a year had passed after transplant, T-cell counts and diversity came mostly from newly produced T cells.

CDR1 and CDR2 from the germline V gene are LNHNV and YYDKDF (reference sequence). The CDR3 covers 14 residues. The sample holds many counts of this clonotype. Its specificity is unknown. Sequence at one end of the junction differs from germline and may be a read error. The sequencing here drew on PBMCs, taken before TCRalphabeta/CD19-depleted stem cell transplant. The chain links TRBV15 to TRBJ1-2, with D hard to call. The sequence was collected from a girl aged 2-10 years with congenital amegakaryocytic thrombocytopenia, due to receive a stem cell transplant. The CDR3 coding sequence is TGTGCCACGAGCAGTGGGGAAGGATACTTAGACTACACCTTC. Its protein is CATSSGEGYLDYTF.